This is a list of T cell receptor beta chains from one sample in a study of blood T cell repertoires in COVID-19. Method: immunoSEQ multiplex PCR; TCRdb's copy keeps in-frame clones and lacks some. The sample comprises a few hundred thousand clones, around 87% of which are singletons, and 2.1% rests with the top ten. The material sequenced was peripheral blood. All receptors derive from a woman aged 60-70 years with COVID-19, enrolled during active disease. Both conserved end residues are part of each CDR3. Each record gives: CDR3 DNA, CDR3 protein, clone size, V gene, J gene, D gene. D genes are given only for firm matches. The size of a clone is reported for some rows only, either as once, few or many, or as a class for expanded clones.

TGTGCCAGCAGTGAAGCTGGCGGGGGGGCAAGGGTCAAAAACATTCAGTACTTC,CASSEAGGGARVKNIQYF,.,TRBV6-1,TRBJ2-4,TRBD2
TGCGCCAGCAGCTTCTCCCCACAGAGAAAGAACACTGAAGCTTTCTTT,CASSFSPQRKNTEAFF,.,TRBV5-1,TRBJ1-1,.
TGTGCCAGCAGCAAAGGAGTCGCCGATACTGCTGCTAACTATGGCTACACCTTC,CASSKGVADTAANYGYTF,.,TRBV21-1,TRBJ1-2,.
TGTGCCAGCAGCTCACAGGGTGTGAACACTGAAGCTTTCTTT,CASSSQGVNTEAFF,.,TRBV5-4,TRBJ1-1,.
TGTGCCAGCAGTCAGGACAGAGCTAACTATGGCTACACCTTC,CASSQDRANYGYTF,.,TRBV6-4,TRBJ1-2,.
TGTGCCAGCAGCTTATCCGGGTCCTCTGGAAACACCATATATTTT,CASSLSGSSGNTIYF,once,TRBV11-2,TRBJ1-3,.
TGTGCCAGCAGCCAAGGGCCAGGGGGCTACGAGCAGTACTTC,CASSQGPGGYEQYF,.,TRBV4-2,TRBJ2-7,TRBD1
TGTGCCAGCAGCCCCTCCCGGCGGGGTAGCCAAGAGACCCAGTACTTC,CASSPSRRGSQETQYF,.,TRBV7-8,TRBJ2-5,.
TGCGCCAGCAGCCAAGTCCAGGGGTTCTATGGCTACACCTTC,CASSQVQGFYGYTF,once,TRBV4-3,TRBJ1-2,.
TGTGCCCGCAGCTTCTCGGGCCCGGGGGTTTTGGGGGAGCAGTACTTC,CARSFSGPGVLGEQYF,.,TRBV9,TRBJ2-7,.
TGTGCCAGTAGTATAACGGCAGGGGGTAACCCCCAGCATTTT,CASSITAGGNPQHF,.,TRBV19,TRBJ1-5,TRBD1
TGTGCCAGTAGTATCCCAGGGGTGAACACTGAAGCTTTCTTT,CASSIPGVNTEAFF,.,TRBV19,TRBJ1-1,.
TGTGCCAGCAGCGGCGGGGTAGGGTCTGGAAACACCATATATTTT,CASSGGVGSGNTIYF,once,TRBV6-5,TRBJ1-3,.
TGTGCCAGTACCCGACATTTGAACACTGAAGCTTTCTTT,CASTRHLNTEAFF,.,TRBV19,TRBJ1-1,.
TGCAGTGCTAGTTCGGGTCTTCGCACTGAAGCTTTCTTT,CSASSGLRTEAFF,.,TRBV20-1,TRBJ1-1,.
TGTGCCAGCACAACAGGGAGGGGGGGTGCTGAAAAACTGTTTTTT,CASTTGRGGAEKLFF,.,TRBV6-5,TRBJ1-4,.
TGTGCCAGCAGTTATGCGGGGGGCGATCAGCCCCAGCATTTT,CASSYAGGDQPQHF,.,TRBV6-1,TRBJ1-5,.
TGTGCCAGCAGCCCCAGGACAGGGGGTGAGCCCCAGCATTTT,CASSPRTGGEPQHF,.,TRBV11-2,TRBJ1-5,TRBD1
TGTGCCAGCAGCCGGACTAGCGGAACGCGAAGCGGAGAGACCCAGTACTTC,CASSRTSGTRSGETQYF,.,TRBV7-9,TRBJ2-5,TRBD2
TGTGCCAGCAGCCTCGGGTCCCTAGAGAACTACGAGCAGTACTTC,CASSLGSLENYEQYF,.,TRBV27,TRBJ2-7,.
TGCGCCAGCAGCCAAGATCGAGGCTATGGCTACACCTTC,CASSQDRGYGYTF,.,TRBV4-3,TRBJ1-2,.
TGCGCCAGCAGCCAAGATGGGGCCCCGACAGAGACTTTTGGCTACACCTTC,CASSQDGAPTETFGYTF,.,TRBV4-3,TRBJ1-2,.
TGTGCCAGCATCCCTCTAGGACTAGTATCATCCAGCCGAGAGACCCAGTACTTC,CASIPLGLVSSSRETQYF,.,TRBV28,TRBJ2-5,TRBD2
TGTGCCAGCAGCTCTACTCCTGCAGATACGCAGTATTTT,CASSSTPADTQYF,.,TRBV7-3,TRBJ2-3,.
TGTGCCAGCAGCGCCAGCAGGGGTCAAGAGACCCAGTACTTC,CASSASRGQETQYF,.,TRBV9,TRBJ2-5,.
TGTGCCACCAGCAGAGGAAGGTACAGTGCCTACAATGAGCAGTTCTTC,CATSRGRYSAYNEQFF,.,TRBV15,TRBJ2-1,.
TGTGCCAGCAGCGGCCTAGCGGGGGCCCCTCTCGGGGAGCTGTTTTTT,CASSGLAGAPLGELFF,.,TRBV4-2,TRBJ2-2,TRBD2
TGTGCCAGTAGAGACCAGGGTTGGGCCACTGAAGCTTTCTTT,CASRDQGWATEAFF,.,TRBV19,TRBJ1-1,.
TGCGCCAGCAGCTTGGGCAGCGGGGGTAAGGAGACCCAGTACTTC,CASSLGSGGKETQYF,.,TRBV5-1,TRBJ2-5,TRBD2
TGTGCCAGTAGTACTACAGGGGGCAATAATTCACCCCTCCACTTT,CASSTTGGNNSPLHF,.,TRBV19,TRBJ1-6,TRBD1
TGTGCCAGCAAAGCAATGGGGGGTAACACCGGGGAGCTGTTTTTT,CASKAMGGNTGELFF,few,TRBV3-1/TRBV3-2,TRBJ2-2,.
TGTGCCAGCAGCCCGGGGGGAAGCTACGAGCAGTACTTC,CASSPGGSYEQYF,.,TRBV7-9,TRBJ2-7,TRBD2
TGTGCCAGTAGTGGTTACAACTCTGGGGCCAACGTCCTGACTTTC,CASSGYNSGANVLTF,once,TRBV19,TRBJ2-6,.
TGCGCCAGCATTACTTACGAGCAGTACTTC,CASITYEQYF,.,TRBV23-1,TRBJ2-7,.
TGTGCCAGCAGTTACTCGGCCAGACAGGGGCTTAACACTGAAGCTTTCTTT,CASSYSARQGLNTEAFF,few,TRBV6-2/TRBV6-3,TRBJ1-1,TRBD1
TGCGCCAGCCTCCTGATGCGCTCCTATAATTCACCCCTCCACTTT,CASLLMRSYNSPLHF,.,TRBV10-1,TRBJ1-6,.
TGTGCCAGCAGCCAAGATATAAGGACAGCTAACTATGGCTACACCTTC,CASSQDIRTANYGYTF,.,TRBV4-2,TRBJ1-2,.
TGTGCCAGCAGCGTAGCTGGCGGAAATGAAAAACTGTTTTTT,CASSVAGGNEKLFF,once,TRBV9,TRBJ1-4,.
TGTGCCAGCAGCTCCGCGATCGGGGCGGGGGGCTATGGCTACACCTTC,CASSSAIGAGGYGYTF,.,TRBV5-4,TRBJ1-2,.
TGTGCCAGCAGCTTATCCCGCGGATCACCCCTCCACTTT,CASSLSRGSPLHF,.,TRBV11-3,TRBJ1-6,.
TGTGCCAGTCAGACGACAGGCCTTATCCCCTATGGCTACACCTTC,CASQTTGLIPYGYTF,once,TRBV19,TRBJ1-2,.
TGTGCCAGTACCCTGGGGCGACAGGAACGCTCTGGAAACACCATATATTTT,CASTLGRQERSGNTIYF,.,TRBV19,TRBJ1-3,.
TGTGCCAGCAGCATCGGGACAGGTCAGGGGCACTATGGCTACACCTTC,CASSIGTGQGHYGYTF,.,TRBV5-4,TRBJ1-2,TRBD1
TGTGCCTGGACTCCTTTAACCGGACTAGAGTCCTATAATTCACCCCTCCACTTT,CAWTPLTGLESYNSPLHF,few,TRBV30,TRBJ1-6,.
TGTGCCAGCAGCCGAGTCCGAGCGGGGGGCCTGAACACCGGGGAGCTGTTTTTT,CASSRVRAGGLNTGELFF,.,TRBV7-9,TRBJ2-2,TRBD2
TGTGCCAGTAGAGACAGGGACACTGAAGCTTTCTTT,CASRDRDTEAFF,.,TRBV19,TRBJ1-1,TRBD1
TGTGCCAGCACCCTAACAGGGGCCCAAAATTCACCCCTCCACTTT,CASTLTGAQNSPLHF,.,TRBV7-9,TRBJ1-6,TRBD1
TGTGCCAGCAGCTTAGCGCGTTTGACAGGGTTCGGGTCTGGAAACACCATATATTTT,CASSLARLTGFGSGNTIYF,.,TRBV7-2,TRBJ1-3,TRBD1
TGCGCCAGCAGCTTGGACACATTTGCAACTAATGAAAAACTGTTTTTT,CASSLDTFATNEKLFF,few,TRBV5-1,TRBJ1-4,.
TGTGCCATCAGTGGCGGCGAAGGAAACACCATATATTTT,CAISGGEGNTIYF,.,TRBV10-3,TRBJ1-3,.
TGTGCCAGTAGTCCGGACAGGGTAGGGACCCAGTACTTC,CASSPDRVGTQYF,.,TRBV19,TRBJ2-5,TRBD1
TGTGCCACCAGCAGAGATCGAGGACAGGGTTACGAGCAGTACTTC,CATSRDRGQGYEQYF,.,TRBV15,TRBJ2-7,TRBD1